The entry below describes one TCR beta chain. This sample stems from a study of blood T cell repertoires in COVID-19. Study-wide context: Sample material is recorded as cDNA or gDNA derived from T cells, B-cell-depleted T cells, or PBMCs.

Germline CDR1 is SGHDT and CDR2 is YYEEEE. The CDR3 consists of 14 residues. V was cut by 0 bases and J by 8 bases, with 14 bases left in between. Only in-frame clones appear in the TCRdb table, and some are missing; sequencing was by immunoSEQ multiplex PCR. This sample has 210,000 or so clones, with 75% to 90% found just once. The chain employs TRBV5-6 and TRBJ1-2; D not resolved. The sample comprised peripheral blood. The TCR sequence derives from a human donor in a cohort sampled during active COVID-19. DNA for the CDR3: TGTGCCAGCAGCTTGGAGGTGACGACTCGCGGCTACACCTTC. This gives the protein CASSLEVTTRGYTF.